Included here is one T cell receptor beta chain sequence, with context. Its target is unknown. This sample is part of a study of response to subunit inactivated influenza vaccine. The study's findings and limits: Each seasonal influenza vaccination, the authors suggested, recruits few new T cells.

TCRdb ran MiXCR on the RT-PCR reads and lists one entry per CDR3 protein. The data contain 450,000 to 550,000 distinct CDR3 sequences, about 25% of them seen just once; the ten biggest clones take up 1.9%. Trimming removed 7 bases at V and 3 bases at J, with 10 bases between. The CDR3 is 11 residues long. The V gene's germline CDR1 is SQVTM and CDR2 ANQGSEA. The input for sequencing was CD4+ T cells sorted from PBMCs, taken less than 6 days after vaccination. This receptor was taken from a man aged 45 to 65 who received an inactivated influenza vaccine. The V call is TRBV29-1, the J call TRBJ2-7; weak D call: TRBD1 (5 bases). The CDR3 nucleotides read TGCAGCGGGCGACAGTTCTACGAGCAGTACTTC. It is translated as CSGRQFYEQYF.